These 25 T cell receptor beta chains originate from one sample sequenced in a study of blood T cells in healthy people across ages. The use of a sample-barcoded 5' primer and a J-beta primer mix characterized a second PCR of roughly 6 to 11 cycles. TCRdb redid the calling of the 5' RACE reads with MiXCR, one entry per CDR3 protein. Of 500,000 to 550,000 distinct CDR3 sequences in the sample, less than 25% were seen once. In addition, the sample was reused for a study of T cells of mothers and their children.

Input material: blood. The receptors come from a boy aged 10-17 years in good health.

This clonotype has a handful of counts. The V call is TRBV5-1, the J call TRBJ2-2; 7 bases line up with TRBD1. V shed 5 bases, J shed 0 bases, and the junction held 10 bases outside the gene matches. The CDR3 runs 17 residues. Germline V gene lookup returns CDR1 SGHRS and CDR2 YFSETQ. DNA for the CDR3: TGCGCCAGCAGTTCTCTACAGGGGCATCCGAACACCGGGGAGCTGTTTTTT. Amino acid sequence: CASSSLQGHPNTGELFF.

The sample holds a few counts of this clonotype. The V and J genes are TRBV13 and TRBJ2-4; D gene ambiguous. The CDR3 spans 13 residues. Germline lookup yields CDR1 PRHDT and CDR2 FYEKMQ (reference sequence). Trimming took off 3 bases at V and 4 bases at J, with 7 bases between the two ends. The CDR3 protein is CASSFGPKNIQYF. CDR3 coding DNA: TGTGCCAGCAGCTTCGGGCCGAAAAACATTCAGTACTTC.

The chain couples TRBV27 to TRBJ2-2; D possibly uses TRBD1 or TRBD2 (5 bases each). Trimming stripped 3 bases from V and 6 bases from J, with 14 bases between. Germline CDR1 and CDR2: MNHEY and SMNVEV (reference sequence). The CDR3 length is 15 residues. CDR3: CASSFRGTYAGELFF. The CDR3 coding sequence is TGTGCCAGCAGTTTCCGTGGGACCTACGCCGGGGAGCTGTTTTTT.

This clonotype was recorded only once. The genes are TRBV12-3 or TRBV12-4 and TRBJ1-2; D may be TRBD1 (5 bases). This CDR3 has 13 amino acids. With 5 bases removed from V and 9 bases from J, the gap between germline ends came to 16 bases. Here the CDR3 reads CASSPTASMRYTF. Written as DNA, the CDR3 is TGTGCCAGCAGTCCGACAGCCAGTATGCGCTACACCTTC.

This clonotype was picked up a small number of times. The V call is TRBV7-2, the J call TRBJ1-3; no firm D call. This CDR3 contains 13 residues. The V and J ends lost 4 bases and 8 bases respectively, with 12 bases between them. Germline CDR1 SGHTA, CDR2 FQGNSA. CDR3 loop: CASSWRARDTIYF. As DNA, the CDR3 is TGTGCCAGCAGCTGGCGGGCGCGGGACACCATATATTTT.

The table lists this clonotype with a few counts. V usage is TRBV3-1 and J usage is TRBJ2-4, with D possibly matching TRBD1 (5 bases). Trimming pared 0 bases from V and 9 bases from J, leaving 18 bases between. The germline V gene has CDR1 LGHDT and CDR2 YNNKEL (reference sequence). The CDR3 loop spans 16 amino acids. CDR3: CASSQDYLGAWGIQYF. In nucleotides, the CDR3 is TGTGCCAGCAGCCAAGATTATTTAGGGGCATGGGGCATTCAGTACTTC.

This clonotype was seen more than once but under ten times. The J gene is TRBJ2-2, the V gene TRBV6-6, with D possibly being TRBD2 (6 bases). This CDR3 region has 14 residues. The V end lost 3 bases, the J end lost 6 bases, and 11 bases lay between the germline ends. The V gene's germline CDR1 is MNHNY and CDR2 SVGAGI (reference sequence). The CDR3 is CASSYLSGAGELFF. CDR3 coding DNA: TGTGCCAGCAGTTATCTTTCGGGGGCCGGGGAGCTGTTTTTT.

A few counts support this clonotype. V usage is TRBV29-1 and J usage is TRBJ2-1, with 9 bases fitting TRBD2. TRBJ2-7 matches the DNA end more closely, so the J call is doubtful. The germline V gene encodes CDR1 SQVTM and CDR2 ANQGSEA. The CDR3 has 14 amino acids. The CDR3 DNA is TGCAGCGTTCGGGCGGGAGGGGTGATCTCCGAGCAGTACTTC. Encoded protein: CSVRAGGVISEQYF.

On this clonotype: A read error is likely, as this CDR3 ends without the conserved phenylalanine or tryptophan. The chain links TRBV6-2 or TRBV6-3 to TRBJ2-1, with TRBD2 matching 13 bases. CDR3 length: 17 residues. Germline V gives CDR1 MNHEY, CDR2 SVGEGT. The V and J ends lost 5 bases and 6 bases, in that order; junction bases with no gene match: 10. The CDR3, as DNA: TGTGCCAGCAGTCGAGAAAGAGGACTAGCGGGAGTCAATGAGCAGTTCCTC. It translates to CASSRERGLAGVNEQFL.

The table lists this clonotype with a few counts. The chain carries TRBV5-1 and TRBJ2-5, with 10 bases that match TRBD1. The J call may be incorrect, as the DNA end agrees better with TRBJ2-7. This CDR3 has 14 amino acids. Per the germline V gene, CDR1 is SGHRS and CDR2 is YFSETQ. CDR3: CASSTSDRGYEQYF. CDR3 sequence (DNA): TGCGCCAGCAGCACGTCGGACAGGGGGTACGAGCAGTACTTC.

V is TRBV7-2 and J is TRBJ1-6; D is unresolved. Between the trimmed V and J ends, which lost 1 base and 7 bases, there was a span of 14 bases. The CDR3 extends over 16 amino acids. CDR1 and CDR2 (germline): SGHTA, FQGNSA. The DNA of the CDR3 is TGTGCCAGCAGCTTAGTCGGGAGGGTGGGGAATTCACCCCTCCACTTT. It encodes CASSLVGRVGNSPLHF.

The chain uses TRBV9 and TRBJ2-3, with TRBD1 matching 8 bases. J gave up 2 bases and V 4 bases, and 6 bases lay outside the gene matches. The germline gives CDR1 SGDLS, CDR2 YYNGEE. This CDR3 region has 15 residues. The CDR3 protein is CASSLGQATTDTQYF. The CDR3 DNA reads TGTGCCAGCAGCCTGGGACAGGCGACCACAGATACGCAGTATTTT. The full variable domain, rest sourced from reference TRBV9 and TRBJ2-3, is DSGVTQTPKHLITATGQRVTLRCSPRSGDLSVYWYQQSLDQGLQFLIQYYNGEERAKGNILERFSAQQFPDLHSELNLSSLELGDSALYFCASSLGQATTDTQYFGPGTRLTVL.

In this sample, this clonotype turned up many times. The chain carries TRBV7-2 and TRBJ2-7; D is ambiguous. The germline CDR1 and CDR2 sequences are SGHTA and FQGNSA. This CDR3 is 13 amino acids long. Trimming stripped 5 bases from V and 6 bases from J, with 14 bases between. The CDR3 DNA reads TGTGCCAGCAGCCCACCCTCGATAGCCGAGCAGTACTTC. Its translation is CASSPPSIAEQYF.

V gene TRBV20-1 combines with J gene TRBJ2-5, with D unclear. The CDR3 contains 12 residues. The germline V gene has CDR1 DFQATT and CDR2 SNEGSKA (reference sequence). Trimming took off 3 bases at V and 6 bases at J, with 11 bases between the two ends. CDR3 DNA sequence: TGCAGTGCTAGTCAACCCTACCAGACCCAGTACTTC. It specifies CSASQPYQTQYF.

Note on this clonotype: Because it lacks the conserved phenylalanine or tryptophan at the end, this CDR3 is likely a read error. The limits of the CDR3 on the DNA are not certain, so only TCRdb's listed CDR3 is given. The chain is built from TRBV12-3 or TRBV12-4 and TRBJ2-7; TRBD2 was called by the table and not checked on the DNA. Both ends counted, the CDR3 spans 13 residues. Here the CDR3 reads CASSLSGGPSLYS.

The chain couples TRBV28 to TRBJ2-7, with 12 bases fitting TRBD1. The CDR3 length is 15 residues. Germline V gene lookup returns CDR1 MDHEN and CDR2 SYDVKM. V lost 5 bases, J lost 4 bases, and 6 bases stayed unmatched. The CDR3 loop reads CASSPPGQGAYEQYF. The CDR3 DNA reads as TGTGCCAGCAGTCCCCCGGGACAGGGGGCTTACGAGCAGTACTTC.

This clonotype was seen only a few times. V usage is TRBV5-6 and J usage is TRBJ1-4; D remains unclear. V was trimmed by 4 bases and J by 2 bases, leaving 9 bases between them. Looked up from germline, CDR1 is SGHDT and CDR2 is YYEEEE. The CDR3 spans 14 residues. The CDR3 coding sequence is TGTGCCAGCAGCGTAATGAGCACTAATGAAAAACTGTTTTTT. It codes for CASSVMSTNEKLFF.

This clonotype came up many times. CDR3 loop: CASSQEGTRYGYTF. The CDR3 DNA sequence: TGTGCCAGCAGCCAAGAAGGGACTCGGTATGGCTACACCTTC. This chain uses TRBV3-1 with TRBJ1-2; D might be TRBD1 (5 bases). V was clipped by 0 bases and J by 5 bases, with 10 bases between them. The CDR3 has 14 residues. Germline CDR1 is LGHDT and CDR2 is YNNKEL (reference sequence).

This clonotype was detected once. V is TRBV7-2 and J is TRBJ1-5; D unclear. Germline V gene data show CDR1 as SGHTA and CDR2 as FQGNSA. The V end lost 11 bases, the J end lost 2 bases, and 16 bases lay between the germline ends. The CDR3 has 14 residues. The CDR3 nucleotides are TGTGCCGGTAGCCCCAATTTGGGCAATCAGCCCCAGCATTTT. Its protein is CAGSPNLGNQPQHF.

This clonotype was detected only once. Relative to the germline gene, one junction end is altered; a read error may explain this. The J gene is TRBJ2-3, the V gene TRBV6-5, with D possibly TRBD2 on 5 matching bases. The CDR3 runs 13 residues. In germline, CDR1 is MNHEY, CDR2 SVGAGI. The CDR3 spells CAISRDLGDTQYF. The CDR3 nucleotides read TGTGCCATCAGTCGGGATCTTGGAGATACGCAGTATTTT.

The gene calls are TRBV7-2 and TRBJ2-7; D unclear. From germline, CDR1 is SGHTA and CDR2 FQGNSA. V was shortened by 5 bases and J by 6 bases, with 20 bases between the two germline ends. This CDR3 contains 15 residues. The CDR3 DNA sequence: TGTGCCAGCAGCCTTGGGGTCACCTGGGCAGGCGAGCAGTACTTC. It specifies CASSLGVTWAGEQYF.

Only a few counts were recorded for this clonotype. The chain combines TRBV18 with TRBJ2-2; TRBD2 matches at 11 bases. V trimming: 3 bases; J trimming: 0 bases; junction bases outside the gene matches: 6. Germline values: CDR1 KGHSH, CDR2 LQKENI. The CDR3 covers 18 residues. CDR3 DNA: TGTGCCAGCTCACCCGGGACTAGCGGCATCACGAACACCGGGGAGCTGTTTTTT. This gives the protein CASSPGTSGITNTGELFF.

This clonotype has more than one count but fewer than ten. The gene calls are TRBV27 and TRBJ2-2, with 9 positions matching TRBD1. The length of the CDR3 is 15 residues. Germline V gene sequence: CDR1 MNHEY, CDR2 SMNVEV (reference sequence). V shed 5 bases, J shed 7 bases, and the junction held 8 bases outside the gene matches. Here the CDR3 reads CASSQTGGAIGELFF. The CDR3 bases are TGTGCCAGCAGTCAGACAGGGGGGGCCATCGGGGAGCTGTTTTTT.

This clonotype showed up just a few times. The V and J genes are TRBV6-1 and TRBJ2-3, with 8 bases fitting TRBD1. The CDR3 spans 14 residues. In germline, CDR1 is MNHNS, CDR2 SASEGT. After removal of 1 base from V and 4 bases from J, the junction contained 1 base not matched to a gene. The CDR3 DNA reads TGTGCCAGCAGTGAAGGACAGGGGCCAGATACGCAGTATTTT. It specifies CASSEGQGPDTQYF.

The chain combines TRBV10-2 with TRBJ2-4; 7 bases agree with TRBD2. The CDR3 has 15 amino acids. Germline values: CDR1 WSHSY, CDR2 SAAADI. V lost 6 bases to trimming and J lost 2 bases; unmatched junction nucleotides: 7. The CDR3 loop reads CASSRGSGSKNIQYF. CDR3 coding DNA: TGCGCCAGCAGCAGAGGTAGCGGGTCCAAAAACATTCAGTACTTC.